Below are 17 T cell receptor beta chains sequenced from a single sample in a study of regulatory T cells in long-lasting Graves disease. Time point defined: persistent/refractory GD, antithyroid drugs over 5 years with positive TRAb. Preparation of the TCR library used RNA extracted from PBMCs. Relying on iRepertoire HTBI primers and Arm-PCR of CDR3 regions, the team built TCR beta libraries. Each CDR3 protein is one row after TCRdb ran MiXCR on the multiplex PCR reads. The sample yields roughly 500,000 distinct CDR3 sequences, about 22% seen once. Sequences were derived from peripheral blood mononuclear cells (PBMCs), sampled when the disease was refractory, from a patient treated with antithyroid drugs. These TCRs come from a female donor with Graves disease.

V gene TRBV14 combines with J gene TRBJ2-6, with 12 bases fitting TRBD1. The CDR3 contains 20 residues. Per germline, CDR1 SGHDN and CDR2 FVKESK. The V segment lost 0 bases and the J segment 2 bases; nucleotides outside the gene matches: 8. Here the CDR3 reads CASSQDRDRGHYPGANVLTF. CDR3 nucleotides: TGTGCCAGCAGCCAAGATCGGGACAGGGGGCACTATCCTGGGGCCAACGTCCTGACTTTC.

This clonotype was observed a handful of times. The CDR3 sequence is CSVSTEMNTEAFF. CDR3 sequence (DNA): TGCAGCGTCTCGACAGAAATGAACACTGAAGCTTTCTTT. The rearrangement joins TRBV29-1 to TRBJ1-1; D perhaps matches TRBD1 (5 bases). There are 13 residues in the CDR3. Germline V gives CDR1 SQVTM, CDR2 ANQGSEA. Trimming removed 6 bases from V and 0 bases from J, with 11 bases in between.

This clonotype was seen at least ten times. This chain's CDR3 is CASSYSGGPYEQYF. The CDR3 DNA reads TGTGCCAGCAGTTACTCCGGGGGCCCCTACGAGCAGTACTTC. The genes are TRBV12-3 or TRBV12-4 and TRBJ2-7; D could derive from TRBD1 or TRBD2 (6 bases each). The CDR3 runs 14 residues. V was clipped by 4 bases and J by 2 bases, with 12 bases between them.

The chain combines TRBV12-3 or TRBV12-4 with TRBJ2-2, with no clear D. V dropped 3 bases and J dropped 1 base, with 24 bases sitting between them. CDR3 size: 20 residues. The CDR3 protein is CASSFIRSASRPRNTGELFF. The CDR3 DNA reads as TGTGCCAGCAGTTTCATAAGATCGGCCAGCCGACCAAGGAACACCGGGGAGCTGTTTTTT.

The CDR3 region is CASSLGTAGGNQPQHF. The CDR3 coding sequence is TGTGCCAGCAGCCTTGGGACCGCGGGGGGTAATCAGCCCCAGCATTTT. The chain links TRBV3-1 to TRBJ1-5, with D perhaps matching TRBD1 (5 bases). Deletions cut 4 bases from V and 4 bases from J, with 17 bases between. Germline V lookup: CDR1 LGHDT, CDR2 YNNKEL (reference sequence). The CDR3 covers 16 residues.

This clonotype was picked up a small number of times. The chain couples TRBV29-1 to TRBJ1-1; D is perhaps TRBD1 (6 bases). The CDR3 contains 13 residues. Germline V gives CDR1 SQVTM, CDR2 ANQGSEA. The V end lost 6 bases, the J end lost 6 bases, and 17 bases lay between the germline ends. For the CDR3, the DNA is TGCAGCGTCAGAAAGGGGGTGCTGTCTGAAGCTTTCTTT. This codes for CSVRKGVLSEAFF.

This clonotype appeared a few times. The chain has TRBV20-1 and TRBJ2-7, with TRBD1 identical over 9 bases. Losses at the gene ends were 0 bases for V and 5 bases for J; bases not matched to a gene: 11. Germline loops: CDR1 DFQATT, CDR2 SNEGSKA (reference sequence). This CDR3 contains 16 residues. This CDR3 is CSARDRGQGVRNEQYF. The CDR3 DNA reads as TGCAGTGCTAGAGATAGGGGACAGGGAGTCCGGAACGAGCAGTACTTC.

There are many counts of this clonotype. V and J are TRBV19 and TRBJ2-5, with D unresolved. The CDR3 has 14 amino acids. The V end was cut by 1 base, the J end by 7 bases, with 13 bases between. Germline loops: CDR1 LNHDA, CDR2 SQIVND (reference sequence). In DNA form, the CDR3 reads TGTGCCAGTAGTATAGGAAGCAGCGTCGGGACCCAGTACTTC. Protein sequence: CASSIGSSVGTQYF.

This clonotype was detected ten times or more. The chain recombines TRBV27 with TRBJ1-6; D is possibly TRBD1 (6 bases). CDR3 size: 15 residues. The germline gives CDR1 MNHEY, CDR2 SMNVEV (reference sequence). Trimming pared 10 bases from V and 7 bases from J, leaving 20 bases between. As DNA, the CDR3 is TGTGCCACCTCAATAACCGGGACACGCAATTCACCCCTCCACTTT. It translates to CATSITGTRNSPLHF.

The CDR3 protein is CASSLWLAEGNEQFF. The CDR3 DNA is TGTGCCAGCAGCTTGTGGCTAGCGGAAGGGAATGAGCAGTTCTTC. The V gene is TRBV5-5, the J gene TRBJ2-1; 7 bases map to TRBD2. The CDR3 extends over 15 amino acids. The germline V gene has CDR1 SGHKS and CDR2 YYEKEE (reference sequence). After removal of 1 base from V and 7 bases from J, the junction contained 8 bases not matched to a gene.

The chain couples TRBV6-5 to TRBJ2-3, with no clear D. Looked up from germline, CDR1 is MNHEY and CDR2 is SVGAGI. The V gene lost 2 bases and the J gene lost 4 bases, with 10 bases spanning the gap. This CDR3 is 14 amino acids long. CDR3 nucleotides: TGTGCCAGCAGTTACCGTGAGGATGCAGATACGCAGTATTTT. This codes for CASSYREDADTQYF.

Concerning this clonotype itself: Mismatch with germline at one junction end may stem from a read error. This chain links TRBV3-1 with TRBJ1-2; a weak D match, TRBD1 (6 bases). CDR3 length: 13 residues. Per germline, CDR1 LGHDT and CDR2 YNNKEL (reference sequence). The CDR3 coding sequence is TGTGCCAGCAGCCCACGGACAGACTATGGCTGCACCTTC. This encodes CASSPRTDYGCTF. The variable domain in full, completed from reference TRBV3-1 and TRBJ1-2, reads DTAVSQTPKYLVTQMGNDKSIKCEQNLGHDTMYWYKQDSKKFLKIMFSYNNKELIINETVPNRFSPKSPDKAHLNLHINSLELGDSAVYFCASSPRTDYGCTFGSGTRLTVV.

V usage is TRBV6-1 and J usage is TRBJ2-1; possibly TRBD2 for D (5 bases). In germline, CDR1 is MNHNS, CDR2 SASEGT. The CDR3 has 11 residues. The germline V and J ends were trimmed by 7 bases and 8 bases, with 9 bases remaining between them. For the CDR3, the DNA is TGTGCCAGCACCACAGCGGATGAGCAGTTCTTC. This encodes CASTTADEQFF.

This clonotype was counted once. The rearrangement joins TRBV20-1 to TRBJ1-1; possible D gene TRBD1, 5 bases. V lost 0 bases, J lost 3 bases, and 14 bases lay in between. The CDR3 runs to 15 residues. CDR1 is DFQATT, CDR2 SNEGSKA, per germline (reference sequence). The CDR3 loop reads CSARESGQLYTEAFF. The DNA for the CDR3 is TGCAGTGCTAGAGAGAGCGGACAATTATACACTGAAGCTTTCTTT.

The gene calls are TRBV20-1 and TRBJ2-7; unclear D gene. Germline assignment: CDR1 DFQATT and CDR2 SNEGSKA (reference sequence). Between the trimmed V and J ends, which lost 0 bases and 2 bases, there was a span of 8 bases. CDR3 length equals 13 residues. In DNA, the CDR3 is TGCAGTGCTAGAGATCTCTTGACCTACGAGCAGTACTTC. Encoded protein: CSARDLLTYEQYF.

The chain carries TRBV7-9 and TRBJ1-2; TRBD1 matches 11 bases. The germline gives CDR1 SEHNR, CDR2 FQNEAQ (reference sequence). V was pared by 5 bases and J by 4 bases, with 12 bases of the junction left unmatched. This CDR3 spans 17 amino acids. The CDR3 protein is CASSPQGTGGYSYGYTF. CDR3 DNA sequence: TGTGCCAGCAGCCCACAGGGGACAGGGGGATATAGCTATGGCTACACCTTC.

This clonotype was detected only a few times. The genes are TRBV7-9 and TRBJ2-4; no reliable D call. V was shortened by 5 bases and J by 4 bases, with 12 bases between the two germline ends. The germline gives CDR1 SEHNR, CDR2 FQNEAQ (reference sequence). This CDR3 comprises 14 residues. CDR3 bases: TGTGCCAGCAGCCGTCCGTCACTGAAAAACATTCAGTACTTC. Its protein product is CASSRPSLKNIQYF.